Reported below is one T cell receptor (beta chain). These data come from a study of blood T cell repertoires in COVID-19. Study in general: Samples taken during acute and convalescent COVID-19 were collected in the United States, Italy and Spain. Sources were T cells, B-cell-depleted T cells, or PBMCs; the material itself was cDNA or gDNA.

V was pared by 6 bases and J by 2 bases, with 6 bases of the junction left unmatched. The length of the CDR3 is 15 residues. Germline-derived CDR1 and CDR2 are LNHDA and SQIVND (reference sequence). In the authors' workflow: Scientists estimated how many nucleated cells there were by amplifying reference gene primers. Here immunoSEQ multiplex PCR was the method, and the copy in TCRdb shows in-frame clones only, minus some. V and J calls and clone size are those listed in that table; D and trimming were worked out from the DNA. The sample has about 360,000 clones, roughly 86% seen once. The chain employs TRBV19 and TRBJ1-5; 8 nucleotides agree with TRBD1. Sequences were obtained from peripheral blood. The sequence derives from a human donor with acute or convalescent COVID-19. The donor label of this sample is uncertain. The CDR3 protein is CASSSLGQGNQPQHF. CDR3 nucleotides: TGTGCCAGTAGCAGCTTGGGACAGGGCAATCAGCCCCAGCATTTT.